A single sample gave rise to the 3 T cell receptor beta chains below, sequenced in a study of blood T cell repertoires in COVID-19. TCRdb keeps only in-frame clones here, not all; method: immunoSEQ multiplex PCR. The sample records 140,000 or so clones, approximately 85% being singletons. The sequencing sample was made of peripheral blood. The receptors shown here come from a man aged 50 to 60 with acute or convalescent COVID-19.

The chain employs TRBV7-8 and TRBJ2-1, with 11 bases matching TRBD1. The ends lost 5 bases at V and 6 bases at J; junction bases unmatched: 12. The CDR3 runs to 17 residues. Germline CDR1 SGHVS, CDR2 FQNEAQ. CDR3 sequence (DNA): TGTGCCAGCAGCCTATCAAACCCGGGACAGGGGGGCAATGAGCAGTTCTTC. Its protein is CASSLSNPGQGGNEQFF.

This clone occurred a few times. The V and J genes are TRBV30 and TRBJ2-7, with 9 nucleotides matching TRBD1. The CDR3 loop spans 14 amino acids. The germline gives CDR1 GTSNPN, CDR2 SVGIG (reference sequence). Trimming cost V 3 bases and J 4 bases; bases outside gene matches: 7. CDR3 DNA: TGTGCCTGGAGCCCCCGGGACAGGGTTTACGAGCAGTACTTC. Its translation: CAWSPRDRVYEQYF.

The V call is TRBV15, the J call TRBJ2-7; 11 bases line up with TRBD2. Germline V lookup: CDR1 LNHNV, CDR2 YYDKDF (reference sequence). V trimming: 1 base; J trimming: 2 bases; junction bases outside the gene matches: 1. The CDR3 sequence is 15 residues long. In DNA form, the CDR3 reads TGTGCCACCAGCAGAGTACTAGCGGGGGCCTACGAGCAGTACTTC. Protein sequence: CATSRVLAGAYEQYF.